Each of the 7 T cell receptor beta chains below was sequenced from the same sample in a study of persistence of HIV-infected CD4 T cells. An overlapping HIV-1 Gag peptide pool stimulated these cells at 0.95 to 1 ug/peptide/mL. Sorting selected CD4+ T cells upregulating both CD40 ligand and CD69. The immunoSEQ assay was version 4, run in survey mode. Clones were sequenced by immunoSEQ multiplex PCR, and TCRdb holds only the in-frame ones, with some missing. The data contain about 13,000 clones, about 66% of them singletons. Their specific antigens are unknown. This specimen was CD4+ T cells sorted from PBMCs after roughly 18-hour stimulation, taken from a patient who received antiretroviral therapy. The origin of the receptors is an adult man with HIV who was CMV-seropositive.

The V and J genes are TRBV5-1 and TRBJ1-1, with D possibly matching TRBD1 (6 bases). V lost 4 bases and J 6 bases, leaving 16 bases between the germline ends. The CDR3 totals 14 residues. From germline, CDR1 is SGHRS and CDR2 YFSETQ. DNA of the CDR3: TGCGCCAGCAGCCTAAGACAGGAAAGGGCTGAAGCTTTCTTT. As protein: CASSLRQERAEAFF.

DNA of the CDR3: TGTGCCAGCAGCCAGAGGGCGGATCAGCCCCAGCATTTT. This gives the protein CASSQRADQPQHF. This chain links TRBV27 with TRBJ1-5; D unclear. Germline V gene lookup returns CDR1 MNHEY and CDR2 SMNVEV (reference sequence). Deletions cut 6 bases from V and 5 bases from J, with 11 bases between. The CDR3 totals 13 residues.

This clone appeared a few times. The rearrangement uses TRBV11-3 and TRBJ2-1, with a weak D call TRBD2 (6 bases). V was cut by 5 bases and J by 9 bases, with 17 bases left in between. The V gene's germline CDR1 is SGHNT and CDR2 YENEEA. The length of the CDR3 is 14 residues. The CDR3 loop reads CASSPAGRPSEQFF. Here the CDR3 DNA reads TGTGCCAGCAGCCCCGCGGGGAGACCCTCTGAGCAGTTCTTC. The complete variable domain, with remaining parts taken from reference TRBV11-3 and TRBJ2-1, reads EAGVVQSPRYKIIEKKQPVAFWCNPISGHNTLYWYLQNLGQGPELLIRYENEEAVDDSQLPKDRFSAERLKGVDSTLKIQPAELGDSAVYLCASSPAGRPSEQFFGPGTRLTVL.

The V call is TRBV5-4, the J call TRBJ1-2; D is uncertain. The length of the CDR3 is 15 residues. The V gene's germline CDR1 is SGHNT and CDR2 YYREEE (reference sequence). V was shortened by 6 bases and J by 4 bases, with 19 bases between the two germline ends. The CDR3 protein is CASIDYVPGTYGYTF. CDR3 nucleotide sequence: TGTGCCAGCATAGACTACGTACCAGGAACCTATGGCTACACCTTC.

As regards this clone: Other nucleotide sequences in the sample specify the same CDR3. The chain links TRBV19 to TRBJ1-5; D unresolved. Deletions cut 5 bases from V and 2 bases from J, with 4 bases between. This CDR3 has 12 residues. In germline, CDR1 is LNHDA, CDR2 SQIVND (reference sequence). The CDR3 region is CASSAGNQPQHF. The DNA for the CDR3 is TGTGCCAGTAGTGCAGGCAATCAGCCCCAGCATTTT.

The rearrangement links TRBV6-4 to TRBJ2-7, with D perhaps TRBD1 (5 bases). Germline CDR1 and CDR2: MRHNA and SNTAGT. The length of the CDR3 is 15 residues. Trimming cost V 0 bases and J 1 base, with 10 bases left between them. CDR3 sequence reads: CASSDSGRASYEQYF. CDR3 nucleotide sequence: TGTGCCAGCAGTGACTCGGGCAGGGCTTCCTACGAGCAGTACTTC.

The rearrangement links TRBV6-5 to TRBJ2-2; tentatively, D is TRBD2 (5 bases). The germline V and J ends were trimmed by 0 bases and 6 bases, with 11 bases remaining between them. The CDR3 is 15 amino acids. Germline V lookup: CDR1 MNHEY, CDR2 SVGAGI. CDR3 in DNA: TGTGCCAGCAGTTACTCCGGAGGACGAGCCGGGGAGCTGTTTTTT. The encoded protein is CASSYSGGRAGELFF.